This T cell receptor (beta chain) was sequenced in a study of blood T cell repertoires in COVID-19 (TCRdb year 2020). Background on the whole study: Collaborator samples came from the United States, Italy and Spain and covered acute and convalescent phases of COVID-19. Nearly every sample came with metadata listing a de-identified subject ID, COVID-19 status, age in years and sex. The samples were drawn from two sources: the first 160 participants of the ongoing ImmuneRACE study, and over 950 subjects contributed by 6 global collaborators. Where available, HLA class I and class II types were taken from metadata supplied by the sample provider and were not determined by assay-based typing. The prospective study material was composed of cDNA or gDNA derived from T cells, B-cell-depleted T cells, or PBMCs. The repertoires were released in a freely available public database intended as a resource for research on the immune response to SARS-CoV-2. The dataset comprised deeply sampled blood TCRbeta repertoires from subjects exposed to, actively infected with, or recovered from COVID-19.

TCRbeta CDR3 regions were amplified from genomic DNA by means of the immunoSEQ Assay, a bias-controlled multiplex PCR. As for the original processing: The number of nucleated cells in each sample was estimated from the amplification of reference gene primers within the assay. Sequence reads were collapsed and filtered to measure the absolute abundance of every unique TCRbeta CDR3 rearrangement. For each sample, productive Simpson clonality was calculated by taking the square root of Simpson's diversity index across productive rearrangements. This is the immuneACCESS table as TCRdb keeps it, with only in-frame sequences that have V and J called. A part of the clones is gone; compared with another copy, unresolved V genes explain less than half, and the rest is unexplained. The DNA was the basis for D and trimming; V, J and clone size are from that table. The sample table lists 200,000 to 250,000 clones, over 75% of them with a count of one. The ten largest clones take up over 7% of the sample.

Only one count was recorded for this clone. What antigen it recognizes has not been identified. Base qualities are missing; no much larger clone stands one base away. Participants in the prospective study were aged roughly 18 to 100 years, lived in 24 United States geographic areas, and enrolled through a virtual design. Cohort assignment in the prospective study relied on participant-reported clinical history from a screening survey and a study questionnaire. In the prospective study, whole blood, serum and a nasopharyngeal or oropharyngeal swab were collected from each participant by mobile phlebotomists. Additional blood draws and questionnaires over an approximately two-month period could optionally be provided by prospective study participants. Before DNA extraction, prospective study blood samples were shipped either frozen or at room temperature. The CDR3, cysteine through phenylalanine, is 15 amino acids long. Of all the DNA, just the CDR3 is kept, 45 bases in frame from base 1. CDR1 and CDR2, per the germline V gene, are SGHAT and FQNNGV. The trim is 0 bases for V and 5 bases for J, with a gap of 13 bases between the germline ends.

Results and caveats for the whole study, not just this receptor: The quantity of clinical and demographic metadata differed by source and by participant and was supplied without curation.

The sample comprised PBMCs or T cells enriched from blood (not recorded which). The sequence was obtained from a woman aged 40 to 50 with acute COVID-19. The chain is encoded by TRBV11-2 joined to TRBJ1-1, with a tentative D gene TRBD1 over 5 matching bases. The encoded CDR3 is CASSLEGAVATEAFF. The DNA is as follows: TGTGCCAGCAGCTTAGAAGGGGCCGTCGCTACTGAAGCTTTCTTT.